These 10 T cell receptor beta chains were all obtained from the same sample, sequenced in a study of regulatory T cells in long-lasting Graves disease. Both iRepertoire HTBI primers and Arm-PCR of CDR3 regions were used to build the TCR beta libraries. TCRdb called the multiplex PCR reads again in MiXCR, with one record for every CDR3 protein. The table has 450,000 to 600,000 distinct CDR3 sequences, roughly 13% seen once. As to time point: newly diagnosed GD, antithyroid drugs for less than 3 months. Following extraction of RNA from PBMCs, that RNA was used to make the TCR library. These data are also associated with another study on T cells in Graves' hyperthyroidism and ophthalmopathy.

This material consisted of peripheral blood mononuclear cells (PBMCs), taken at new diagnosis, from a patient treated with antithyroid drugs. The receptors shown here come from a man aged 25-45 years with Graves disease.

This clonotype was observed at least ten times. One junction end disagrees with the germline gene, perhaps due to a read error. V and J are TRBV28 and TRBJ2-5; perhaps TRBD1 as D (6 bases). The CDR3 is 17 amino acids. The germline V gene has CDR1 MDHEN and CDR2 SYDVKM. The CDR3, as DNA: TGTGCCAGCAGTTCCCCTCTTGGGTCACAGGGTGGTGAGATCCAGTACTTC. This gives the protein CASSSPLGSQGGEIQYF.

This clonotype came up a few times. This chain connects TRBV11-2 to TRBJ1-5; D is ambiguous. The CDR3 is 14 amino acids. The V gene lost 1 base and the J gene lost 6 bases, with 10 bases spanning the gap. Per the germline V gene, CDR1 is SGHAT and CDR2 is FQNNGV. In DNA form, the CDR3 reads TGTGCCAGCAGCTTAGGGAGGGCGGGTCAGCCCCAGCATTTT. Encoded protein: CASSLGRAGQPQHF.

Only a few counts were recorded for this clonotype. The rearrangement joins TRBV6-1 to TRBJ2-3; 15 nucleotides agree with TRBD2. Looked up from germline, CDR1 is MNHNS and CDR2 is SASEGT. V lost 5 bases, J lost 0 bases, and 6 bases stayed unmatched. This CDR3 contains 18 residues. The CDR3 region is CASSPSGTSGRSTDTQYF. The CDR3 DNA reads TGTGCCAGCAGTCCTTCCGGGACTAGCGGGAGGAGCACAGATACGCAGTATTTT.

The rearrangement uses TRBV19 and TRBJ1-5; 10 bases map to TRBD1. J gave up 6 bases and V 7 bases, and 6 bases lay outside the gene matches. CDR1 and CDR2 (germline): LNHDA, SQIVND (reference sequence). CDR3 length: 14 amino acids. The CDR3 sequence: CASTSGQGSQPQHF. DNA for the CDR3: TGTGCCAGTACCTCGGGACAGGGGAGTCAGCCCCAGCATTTT.

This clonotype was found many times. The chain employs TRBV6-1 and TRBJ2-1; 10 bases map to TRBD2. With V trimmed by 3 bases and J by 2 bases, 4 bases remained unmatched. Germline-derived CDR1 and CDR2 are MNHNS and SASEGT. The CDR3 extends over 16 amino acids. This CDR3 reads CASSDGSGRAYNEQFF. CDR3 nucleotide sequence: TGTGCCAGCAGTGACGGCAGCGGGAGGGCCTACAATGAGCAGTTCTTC.

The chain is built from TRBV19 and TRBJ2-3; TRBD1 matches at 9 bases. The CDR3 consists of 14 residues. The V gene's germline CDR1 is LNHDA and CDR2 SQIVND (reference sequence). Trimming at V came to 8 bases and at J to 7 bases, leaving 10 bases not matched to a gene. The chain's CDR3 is CASGGTGFRNTQYF. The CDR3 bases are TGTGCCAGTGGGGGGACAGGGTTTCGGAATACGCAGTATTTT.

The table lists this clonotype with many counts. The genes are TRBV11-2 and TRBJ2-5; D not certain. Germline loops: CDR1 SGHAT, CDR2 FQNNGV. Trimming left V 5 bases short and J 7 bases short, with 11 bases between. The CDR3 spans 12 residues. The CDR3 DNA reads TGTGCCAGCAGCCCGGCCGAGGTGACCCAGTACTTC. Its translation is CASSPAEVTQYF.

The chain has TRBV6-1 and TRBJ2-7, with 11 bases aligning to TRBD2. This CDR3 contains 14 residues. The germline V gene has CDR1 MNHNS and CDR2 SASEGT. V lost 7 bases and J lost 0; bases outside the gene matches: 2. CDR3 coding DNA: TGTGCCAGCATCGGACTAGCGGGCTCCTACGAGCAGTACTTC. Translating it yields CASIGLAGSYEQYF.

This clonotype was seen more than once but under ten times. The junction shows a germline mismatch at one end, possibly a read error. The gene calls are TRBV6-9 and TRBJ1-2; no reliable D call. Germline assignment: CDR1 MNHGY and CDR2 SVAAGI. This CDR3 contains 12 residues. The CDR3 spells CASSFLNYGYAF. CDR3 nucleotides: TGTGCCAGCAGTTTTCTTAACTATGGCTACGCCTTC.

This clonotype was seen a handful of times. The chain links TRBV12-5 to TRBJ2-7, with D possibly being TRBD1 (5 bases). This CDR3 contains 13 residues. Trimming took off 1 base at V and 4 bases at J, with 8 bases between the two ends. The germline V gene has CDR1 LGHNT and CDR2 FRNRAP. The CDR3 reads CASGLAGIYEQYF. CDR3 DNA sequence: TGTGCTAGTGGTTTGGCAGGGATTTACGAGCAGTACTTC.